The count of the clone carrying this TCR beta chain is one. These data belong to a study of blood T cell repertoires in COVID-19. Study context: The United States, Italy and Spain were the sources of the acute and convalescent COVID-19 samples.

Trimming at V came to 3 bases and at J to 5 bases, leaving 10 bases not matched to a gene. CDR1 is LGHNA and CDR2 is YSLEER in the germline V gene. The CDR3 covers 16 residues. In the original workflow: Counts of nucleated cells, estimated from reference gene primer amplification, were obtained. The data were produced by immunoSEQ multiplex PCR, yet TCRdb's version contains in-frame clones alone and is incomplete. V, J and clone size were drawn from that table, and D and trimming were deduced from the DNA. Of about 260,000 clones listed, 88% are singletons. Participants reported their clinical history, and cohort assignment relied on those reports.

The TCR was taken from a woman aged 40-49 years with acute COVID-19. The J gene is TRBJ1-2, the V gene TRBV4-3; 9 bases are a match to TRBD1. The sample consisted of PBMCs or T cells enriched from blood (not recorded which). The CDR3 nucleotides read TGCGCCAGCAGCCAGGCCCGGACAGGGGTAGGTTATGGCTACACCTTC. Amino acids: CASSQARTGVGYGYTF.